This TCR beta chain was profiled in a study of T cells in Graves' hyperthyroidism and ophthalmopathy. Findings and limits, study-wide: Clonotypes that were expanded in thyroid above 0.001 mostly appeared in blood too. Ophthalmopathy, as predicted by the model, came a median about six months after the prediction.

Amplified TCR beta CDR3 regions derived from RNA transcripts. HTBI primers were the set used in a first-round RT-PCR of the TCR CDR3. MiXCR was run by TCRdb on the multiplex PCR reads, yielding one entry per CDR3 protein. The repertoire consists of roughly 740,000 distinct CDR3 sequences, with roughly 17% occurring once and the leading ten covering under 8.5%. Those with hyperthyroidism were 18 to 65 years old, newly diagnosed, and ill for under 2 months. Clinicians diagnosed patients from clinical symptoms, serum thyroxine and TRAb, thyroid ultrasound and orbital computed tomography. Unmatched junction bases numbered 12, after V lost 7 bases and J lost 7 bases. The CDR3 spans 15 residues. Germline-derived CDR1 and CDR2 are KGHDR and SFDVKD. This clonotype has only a few counts. Its antigen is currently unknown.

Sequencing was carried out using blood. The source is a man in his late teens or twenties with Graves' hyperthyroidism. V is TRBV24-1 and J is TRBJ2-1, with 7 bases fitting TRBD1. CDR3 region: CATSSSPGGSNEQFF. Written as DNA, the CDR3 is TGTGCCACCAGCTCTTCCCCAGGGGGTTCAAATGAGCAGTTCTTC.